Listed below are T cell receptor beta chains from one sample, sequenced in a study of blood T cell repertoires in COVID-19. Produced via immunoSEQ multiplex PCR; TCRdb's table is partial and in-frame only. The sample has approximately 220,000 clones, approximately 81% seen once. What was sequenced was peripheral blood. The receptors stem from a man in his fifties or sixties who had recovered from COVID-19. The CDR3 runs from the conserved cysteine through the conserved F or W. A D gene is named only where the DNA matches it firmly.

cdr3_aa	j_call	v_call	d_call
CASSRRSGRGETQYF	TRBJ2-5	TRBV5-1	TRBD2
CASRERVSYEQYF	TRBJ2-7	TRBV28	NA
CAWSHGLAASYEQYF	TRBJ2-7	TRBV30	TRBD2
CASSHPTVPEAFF	TRBJ1-1	TRBV18	NA
CASSLISGRGYEQYF	TRBJ2-7	TRBV7-2	TRBD2
CASSHRTGDTEKLFF	TRBJ1-4	TRBV4-1	TRBD1
CASRRGMGQGAPGEAFF	TRBJ1-1	TRBV2	TRBD1
CASRSGIQMNTEAFF	TRBJ1-1	TRBV5-4	NA
CASSPGLDAEAFF	TRBJ1-1	TRBV18	NA
CASSLAGGPYEQFF	TRBJ2-1	TRBV11-2	TRBD2
CASQGNANEKLFF	TRBJ1-4	TRBV2	TRBD1
CASSQWGLAAGETQYF	TRBJ2-5	TRBV14	NA
CASSLVGGPYSDTQYF	TRBJ2-3	TRBV11-2	TRBD2
CASTPGQVSFAEAFF	TRBJ1-1	TRBV6-6	TRBD1
CASSLSGREQFF	TRBJ2-1	TRBV27	NA
CASSQGLGTSGRTDTQYF	TRBJ2-3	TRBV4-1	TRBD2
CASSADRIGYTF	TRBJ1-2	TRBV7-2	TRBD1
CASSYPNRGGRYEQYF	TRBJ2-7	TRBV6-5	NA
CASSHVQGTLAKNIQYF	TRBJ2-4	TRBV4-1	NA
CASSPGGFEGNQPQHF	TRBJ1-5	TRBV18	NA
CASSQERLTSGKPGHEQYF	TRBJ2-7	TRBV4-1	TRBD2
CASSLVGDKVGYGYTF	TRBJ1-2	TRBV5-6	NA
CSGALNSYEQYF	TRBJ2-7	TRBV29-1	NA
CASRTGNMGTEAFF	TRBJ1-1	TRBV27	NA
CASSKGLAGGAWDTQYF	TRBJ2-3	TRBV5-8	TRBD2
CASSQSLASSEQYF	TRBJ2-7	TRBV3-1/TRBV3-2	NA
CASSLISGYGYTF	TRBJ1-2	TRBV28	NA
CASSPDRGNTEAFF	TRBJ1-1	TRBV18	TRBD1
CASSKAVDYNEQFF	TRBJ2-1	TRBV11-2	NA
CASSLTQGGEAFF	TRBJ1-1	TRBV7-9	TRBD1
CASSLILTGGKETQYF	TRBJ2-5	TRBV11-2	TRBD1
CASSVIGAGTEAFF	TRBJ1-1	TRBV27	NA
CASSGRDYRPTGELFF	TRBJ2-2	TRBV5-1	TRBD2
CASRETGGANYGYTF	TRBJ1-2	TRBV27	TRBD1
CASSYTPTSLTYEQYF	TRBJ2-7	TRBV6-5	TRBD2
CASSQDSGLAGATYEQYF	TRBJ2-7	TRBV4-2	TRBD2
CASSMTDLQPQHF	TRBJ1-5	TRBV6-6	NA
CASSLVSDYYTF	TRBJ1-2	TRBV11-2	NA
CASTRTSATGSSYNEQFF	TRBJ2-1	TRBV19	TRBD2
CASSPRTSGSSYEQYF	TRBJ2-7	TRBV16	TRBD2
CASRTGQGYNEQFF	TRBJ2-1	TRBV7-9	TRBD1